This T cell receptor beta chain was found in a study of chemoradiotherapy in HPV16-positive cancers. Sequencing was performed with immunoSEQ multiplex PCR; in TCRdb, only in-frame clones are kept and a portion is missing. The table has several thousand clones, around 82% seen once. This CDR3 contains 13 residues. The germline V gene has CDR1 SGHAT and CDR2 FQNNGV. V was cut by 5 bases and J by 8 bases, with 13 bases left in between. Study-wide points: Candidate HPV-specific clones and E7-related TCR motifs grew in tumor during treatment.

This clone occurred a few times. Its specificity is not known. The chain couples TRBV11-2 to TRBJ2-1; D possibly corresponds to TRBD2 (6 bases). This sample was gathered from a patient who underwent chemoradiotherapy. The sequence came from a human donor with HPV-associated anogenital cancer. This chain's CDR3 is CASSPGWGDEQFF. The CDR3 region has the DNA TGTGCCAGCAGCCCCGGCTGGGGGGATGAGCAGTTCTTC.